Only a few counts were recorded for the clone carrying this TCR beta chain. Its antigen remains unknown. The V end lost 7 bases, the J end lost 0 bases, and 7 bases lay between the germline ends. The CDR3 spans 13 residues. The treatment denotes: roughly 10-day PBMC culture with coronavirus spike peptide pools or control peptides (ViraFEST assay). These data originate in a study of vaccination and CD4 T cells after COVID-19. Scientists ran DNA taken from cultured CD4+ T cells through the Oncomine TCR Beta short-read assay for sequencing. TCRdb processed the PCR reads anew with MiXCR; each CDR3 protein has one entry. The table shows about 15,000 distinct CDR3 sequences, with more than 45% occurring only once.

This receptor was identified in a human donor who had recovered from COVID-19. Sequenced sample: CD4+ T cells from blood, cultured in vitro. This sequence joins TRBV12-3 or TRBV12-4 and TRBJ1-5; the D gene is possibly TRBD1 (6 bases). CDR3 loop: CASKGDSNQPQHF. The CDR3 DNA sequence: TGTGCCAGCAAGGGGGATAGCAATCAGCCCCAGCATTTT.